These 23 T cell receptor beta chains were sequenced from one sample in a study of quantifying T cell responses using KT2 cells. Study background: cDNA was made from DNase-treated RNA using alpha and beta constant primers.

The cDNA 3' end received a ligated oligonucleotide with a UMI. First-round PCR used approximately 4 cycles and beta primers RC1.1 and RC1.2 covering TRBC1 and TRBC2. From the UMI-ligation and nested PCR reads, TCRdb called clonotypes with MiXCR, one entry per CDR3 protein. The sample holds 50,000 to 70,000 distinct CDR3 sequences, over 9% seen once. The sample comprised PBMCs spiked with cells of the T cell clone KT2. The receptors were gathered from a human donor.

This clonotype was recorded a few times. The chain combines TRBV12-3 or TRBV12-4 with TRBJ1-1; D gene uncertain. Trimming took 3 bases from V and 3 from J, leaving 8 bases between them. The CDR3 extends over 13 amino acids. CDR3 protein: CASSLGEDTEAFF. Written as DNA, the CDR3 is TGTGCCAGCAGTTTGGGCGAAGACACTGAAGCTTTCTTT.

In this sample, this clonotype turned up many times. J is TRBJ2-1 and V is TRBV7-8; no clear D. The germline V gene has CDR1 SGHVS and CDR2 FQNEAQ. The V and J ends lost 5 bases and 6 bases respectively, with 5 bases between them. The CDR3 extends over 11 amino acids. CDR3 region: CASSPGNEQFF. The DNA for the CDR3 is TGTGCCAGCAGCCCGGGCAATGAGCAGTTCTTC.

Many counts were recorded for this clonotype. CDR3 residues: CASRLTGGTTQHF. As DNA, the CDR3 is TGTGCCAGCAGGTTGACAGGGGGTACGACCCAGCATTTT. This sequence joins TRBV12-3 or TRBV12-4 and TRBJ1-5; 9 nucleotides match TRBD1. Trimming at V came to 6 bases and at J to 11 bases, leaving 8 bases not matched to a gene. The CDR3 is 13 amino acids.

This clonotype was counted ten times or more. V is TRBV6-5 and J is TRBJ1-6; the D gene is possibly TRBD1 (5 bases). CDR1 is MNHEY, CDR2 SVGAGI, per germline. The CDR3 is 15 amino acids. The V and J ends lost 8 bases and 10 bases respectively, with 21 bases between them. CDR3 region: CASSNGAGTDSPLHF. CDR3 coding DNA: TGTGCCAGCTCCAACGGGGCGGGCACCGACTCACCCCTCCACTTT.

This sequence joins TRBV6-6 and TRBJ1-1; D not resolved. This CDR3 comprises 15 residues. Germline V lookup: CDR1 MNHNY, CDR2 SVGAGI (reference sequence). The V end was cut by 6 bases, the J end by 3 bases, with 17 bases between. The CDR3, as DNA: TGTGCCAGCAGACGATTCGTCTTGAGGGACACTGAAGCTTTCTTT. This encodes CASRRFVLRDTEAFF.

This clonotype occurred a few times. V and J are TRBV6-4 and TRBJ2-5, with D possibly matching TRBD2 (6 bases). CDR3 size: 15 residues. The V gene's germline CDR1 is MRHNA and CDR2 SNTAGT. Trimming cost V 3 bases and J 5 bases, with 16 bases left between them. As DNA, the CDR3 is TGTGCCAGCAGTGAGGTGGTGGGACTGGGGGAGACCCAGTACTTC. Residues: CASSEVVGLGETQYF.

The chain recombines TRBV9 with TRBJ2-7, with 8 bases aligning to TRBD1. Germline assignment: CDR1 SGDLS and CDR2 YYNGEE. V shed 0 bases and J 5 bases; nucleotides not matched to a gene: 7. The CDR3 covers 15 residues. CDR3 in DNA: TGTGCCAGCAGCGTAGATGGACAGGGTTATGACGAGCAGTACTTC. Translating gives CASSVDGQGYDEQYF.

In its sample, this clonotype was seen many times. This chain uses TRBV24-1 with TRBJ2-7, with D possibly being TRBD2 (6 bases). The CDR3 is 15 residues long. V lost 4 bases to trimming and J lost 1 base, with 13 bases between them. Germline loops: CDR1 KGHDR, CDR2 SFDVKD. This CDR3 reads CATSDSGGGSYEQYF. The CDR3 coding sequence is TGTGCCACCAGTGACTCAGGTGGAGGGTCCTACGAGCAGTACTTC.

This clonotype was recorded many times. V is TRBV12-5 and J is TRBJ2-5; 8 bases match TRBD1. The V and J ends lost 6 bases and 1 base, in that order; junction bases with no gene match: 7. This CDR3 contains 15 residues. Germline V gives CDR1 LGHNT, CDR2 FRNRAP. The CDR3 DNA follows: TGTGCTAGTGGAAGGGGACAGGCCGTCCAAGAGACCCAGTACTTC. It translates to CASGRGQAVQETQYF.

This clonotype has more than one count but fewer than ten. The gene calls are TRBV20-1 and TRBJ2-7, with 10 nucleotides matching TRBD2. The germline gives CDR1 DFQATT, CDR2 SNEGSKA (reference sequence). Trimming at V came to 6 bases and at J to 2 bases, leaving 7 bases not matched to a gene. The CDR3 totals 14 residues. The CDR3 here is CSARRTSGTYEQYF. The CDR3, as DNA: TGCAGTGCCCGAAGGACTAGCGGAACCTACGAGCAGTACTTC.

This rearrangement joins TRBV5-1 to TRBJ1-2, with no clear D. Germline CDR1 SGHRS, CDR2 YFSETQ. This CDR3 region has 15 residues. V gave up 0 bases and J gave up 0 bases, with 9 bases separating them. The CDR3 sequence: CASSLEGEANYGYTF. Here the CDR3 DNA reads TGCGCCAGCAGCTTGGAAGGAGAAGCTAACTATGGCTACACCTTC.

This chain joins TRBV18 and TRBJ2-5, with TRBD1 matching over 7 bases. J lost 2 bases, V lost 3 bases, and 6 bases had no gene match. The germline V gene has CDR1 KGHSH and CDR2 LQKENI. CDR3 length: 15 amino acids. The CDR3 spells CASSPGQPRQETQYF. CDR3 coding DNA: TGTGCCAGCTCACCGGGACAGCCCCGACAAGAGACCCAGTACTTC.

There are many counts of this clonotype. The chain recombines TRBV20-1 with TRBJ1-2; D unclear. The CDR3 totals 13 residues. CDR1 DFQATT and CDR2 SNEGSKA come from the germline V gene (reference sequence). V was trimmed by 5 bases and J by 2 bases, leaving 12 bases between them. CDR3 coding DNA: TGCAGTGCTCCGTACACTGGGAACTATGGCTACACCTTC. Translation gives CSAPYTGNYGYTF.

This clonotype came up a few times. The chain links TRBV12-5 to TRBJ1-1, with 8 nucleotides matching TRBD1. Unmatched junction bases numbered 6, after V lost 5 bases and J lost 1 base. The CDR3 is 15 residues long. CDR1 is LGHNT, CDR2 FRNRAP, per germline. The CDR3 DNA reads TGTGCTAGTGGTGGACAGGGTGGAGGGAACACTGAAGCTTTCTTT. This gives the protein CASGGQGGGNTEAFF.

There are a few counts of this clonotype. The chain links TRBV20-1 to TRBJ2-1, with D unclear. Deletions cut 3 bases from V and 6 bases from J, with 15 bases between. The CDR3 length is 14 residues. Germline assignment: CDR1 DFQATT and CDR2 SNEGSKA (reference sequence). DNA for the CDR3: TGCAGTGCTAGGGCCCCCAGCCCGGGCAATGAGCAGTTCTTC. Protein: CSARAPSPGNEQFF.

This clonotype was seen more than once but under ten times. V gene TRBV24-1 combines with J gene TRBJ2-1; 11 positions agree with TRBD1. This CDR3 spans 15 amino acids. Germline CDR1 KGHDR, CDR2 SFDVKD. Unmatched junction bases numbered 7, after V lost 7 bases and J lost 6 bases. The CDR3 nucleotides are TGTGCCACCAGGAACCCCGGGACAGGGGGCAATGAGCAGTTCTTC. Protein sequence: CATRNPGTGGNEQFF.

This clonotype was counted at least ten times. The chain carries TRBV6-4 and TRBJ2-6; D ambiguous. CDR1 and CDR2 (germline): MRHNA, SNTAGT. CDR3 length equals 15 residues. V was cut by 2 bases and J by 0 bases, with 5 bases left in between. The CDR3 loop is CASSDSTSGANVLTF. Written as DNA, the CDR3 is TGTGCCAGCAGTGACAGTACCTCTGGGGCCAACGTCCTGACTTTC.

This clonotype was seen only once. The chain uses TRBV7-2 and TRBJ1-3, with D unclear. The V gene's germline CDR1 is SGHTA and CDR2 FQGNSA. The ends were cut back, 1 base at V and 0 bases at J, with 1 base in the middle. The CDR3 contains 13 residues. The CDR3 nucleotides read TGTGCCAGCAGCTTAGGCTCTGGAAACACCATATATTTT. Its translation: CASSLGSGNTIYF.

The chain has TRBV6-6 and TRBJ1-2, with TRBD1 identical over 9 bases. The CDR3 length is 16 residues. Unmatched junction bases numbered 3, after V lost 0 bases and J lost 1 base. Germline V gives CDR1 MNHNY, CDR2 SVGAGI (reference sequence). CDR3 in amino acids: CASSYSRTGDNYGYTF. The DNA for the CDR3 is TGTGCCAGCAGTTACTCAAGGACAGGGGATAACTATGGCTACACCTTC.

The rearrangement uses TRBV30 and TRBJ2-3, with 9 bases matching TRBD1. Germline assignment: CDR1 GTSNPN and CDR2 SVGIG (reference sequence). J was trimmed by 4 bases and V by 3 bases; bases with no gene match: 5. The CDR3 is 14 amino acids. CDR3 DNA: TGTGCCTGGAGCTGGGACAGGGAACCAGATACGCAGTATTTT. Amino acids: CAWSWDREPDTQYF.

J is TRBJ2-3 and V is TRBV19; TRBD2 matches at 9 bases. Germline-derived CDR1 and CDR2 are LNHDA and SQIVND (reference sequence). The CDR3 covers 15 residues. The ends lost 5 bases at V and 6 bases at J; junction bases unmatched: 9. The DNA of the CDR3 is TGTGCCAGTAGTCAACAACTAGCGGGCTACGATACGCAGTATTTT. It specifies CASSQQLAGYDTQYF.

This clonotype showed up just a few times. This sequence joins TRBV19 and TRBJ1-2; no firm D call. Germline-derived CDR1 and CDR2 are LNHDA and SQIVND (reference sequence). This CDR3 spans 15 amino acids. With 9 bases removed from V and 0 bases from J, the gap between germline ends came to 17 bases. CDR3 nucleotides: TGTGCCAGCCGTACTGAGGGCAGAGCTAACTATGGCTACACCTTC. Translating gives CASRTEGRANYGYTF.

The CDR3 loop reads CSADGGSNEKLFF. CDR3 DNA: TGCAGTGCTGACGGGGGCTCTAATGAAAAACTGTTTTTT. The chain employs TRBV20-1 and TRBJ1-4, with D perhaps TRBD1 (6 bases). Germline lookup yields CDR1 DFQATT and CDR2 SNEGSKA (reference sequence). V shed 5 bases and J shed 3 bases, with 10 bases lying between them. This CDR3 comprises 13 residues.